Sequencing of this T cell receptor beta chain was carried out in a study of T-cell memory formation after mild COVID-19. TCRdb reprocessed the 5' RACE reads with MiXCR, giving one entry per CDR3 protein. The top ten hold about 20% of the sample, which has roughly 300,000 distinct CDR3 sequences, roughly an eighth seen once. The CDR3 is made up of 15 amino acids. Germline values: CDR1 SEHNR, CDR2 FQNEAQ (reference sequence). Between the trimmed V and J ends, which lost 6 bases and 3 bases, there was a span of 14 bases. Sequenced input: PBMCs or a T cell subset sorted from them (not recorded which). The chain has TRBV7-9 and TRBJ2-2; possible D gene TRBD2, 5 bases. The sequence was obtained from a man aged 18 to 35 who had mild COVID-19 (a few samples of this study predate the infection). Cell type and time point are not known. The CDR3 nucleotides read TGTGCCAGCAGAGAGGGAAGCGCAGACACCGGGGAGCTGTTTTTT. Its protein is CASREGSADTGELFF.